These 13 T cell receptor beta chains originate from one sample sequenced in a study of control samples from healthy donors and cancer patients (dated by TCRdb to about 2020). Receptor libraries were prepared by the immunoSEQ multiplex PCR assay. TCRdb provides this immuneACCESS table in a form limited to in-frame rearrangements. Some clones are lacking; in checked studies, under half of them reflect an unresolved V gene, and why the rest are absent is not known. For this sample, the table gives fewer than 250,000 clones. Of the sample, more than 2% is held by the ten largest clones. What was sequenced was blood. These receptors all come from a woman aged 25 to 39 in good health.

The chain joins TRBV5-1 to TRBJ1-4; 7 bases fit TRBD1. Germline CDR1 reads SGHRS; CDR2 reads YFSETQ. Trimming took 4 bases from V and 4 from J; bases not matched to a gene: 4. The CDR3 loop spans 14 amino acids. The CDR3 region has the DNA TGCGCCAGCAGCCCGAGACAGGGTAATGAAAAACTGTTTTTT. Protein product: CASSPRQGNEKLFF.

This chain joins TRBV10-2 and TRBJ1-5, with a possible D match to TRBD1 (6 bases). Between the trimmed V and J ends, which lost 2 bases and 2 bases, there was a span of 10 bases. The germline gives CDR1 WSHSY, CDR2 SAAADI. The CDR3 loop spans 15 amino acids. The CDR3 DNA sequence: TGCGCCAGCAGTGAGGAAAGGGGGGGCAATCAGCCCCAGCATTTT. It yields the protein CASSEERGGNQPQHF.

The chain is built from TRBV6-1 and TRBJ1-5; D perhaps matches TRBD1 (6 bases). Germline V gene sequence: CDR1 MNHNS, CDR2 SASEGT. CDR3 length: 13 residues. V shed 2 bases and J shed 7 bases, with 9 bases lying between them. The CDR3 nucleotides are TGTGCCAGCAGTGAAACAGGGAGCCAGCCCCAGCATTTT. Protein: CASSETGSQPQHF.

CDR3 sequence (DNA): TGTGCCAGCAGCCCATCCGGAGCGGCGCGCACTGAAGCTTTCTTT. The encoded protein is CASSPSGAARTEAFF. The chain combines TRBV9 with TRBJ1-1; no definite D call. The germline gives CDR1 SGDLS, CDR2 YYNGEE. V lost 4 bases and J 4 bases, leaving 17 bases between the germline ends. The CDR3 is made up of 15 amino acids.

CDR3 nucleotides: TGTGCCAGCAGTCCAGGGGGCACTGAAGCTTTCTTT. This sequence encodes CASSPGGTEAFF. The chain carries TRBV12-3 or TRBV12-4 and TRBJ1-1; 7 bases map to TRBD1. Losses at the gene ends were 5 bases for V and 4 bases for J; bases not matched to a gene: 1. CDR3 length: 12 residues.

V gene TRBV5-1 combines with J gene TRBJ2-3, with 12 bases that match TRBD2. V was pared by 0 bases and J by 2 bases, with 4 bases of the junction left unmatched. Looked up from germline, CDR1 is SGHRS and CDR2 is YFSETQ. The CDR3 loop spans 17 amino acids. The CDR3 bases are TGCGCCAGCAGCTTGGCCGGGACTAGCGGGTACACAGATACGCAGTATTTT. Its translation is CASSLAGTSGYTDTQYF. The variable domain in full, completed from reference TRBV5-1 and TRBJ2-3, reads KAGVTQTPRYLIKTRGQQVTLSCSPISGHRSVSWYQQTPGQGLQFLFEYFSETQRNKGNFPGRFSGRQFSNSRSEMNVSTLELGDSALYLCASSLAGTSGYTDTQYFGPGTRLTVL.

The chain combines TRBV5-1 with TRBJ2-7; D may be TRBD2 (6 bases). This CDR3 is built from 13 residues. The V gene lost 5 bases and the J gene lost 3 bases, with 12 bases spanning the gap. CDR1 is SGHRS, CDR2 YFSETQ, per germline. The CDR3 nucleotides read TGCGCCAGCAGTTGGGGGGTCAACTACGAGCAGTACTTC. As protein: CASSWGVNYEQYF.

To note about this clone: The sample carries other DNA sequences with the same CDR3. The V call is TRBV28, the J call TRBJ2-7; no reliable D call. Germline CDR1 is MDHEN and CDR2 is SYDVKM. The CDR3 runs 11 residues. Between the trimmed V and J ends, which lost 2 bases and 4 bases, there was a span of 3 bases. The CDR3 bases are TGTGCCAGCAGTTTAGGATACGAGCAGTACTTC. Amino acid sequence: CASSLGYEQYF.

The chain recombines TRBV7-9 with TRBJ2-7; unclear D gene. V was pared by 3 bases and J by 2 bases, with 8 bases between. Per the germline V gene, CDR1 is SEHNR and CDR2 is FQNEAQ (reference sequence). The CDR3 spans 13 residues. CDR3 sequence reads: CASSFLGTYEQYF. CDR3 nucleotides: TGTGCCAGCAGCTTTCTGGGTACCTACGAGCAGTACTTC.

The V and J genes are TRBV6-6 and TRBJ2-1; possibly TRBD1 for D (5 bases). Germline V CDR1 and CDR2: MNHNY, SVGAGI (reference sequence). Trimming cost V 5 bases and J 6 bases, with 11 bases left between them. This CDR3 comprises 13 residues. CDR3 in amino acids: CASSTDSSNEQFF. CDR3 DNA: TGTGCCAGCAGTACCGACAGCAGCAATGAGCAGTTCTTC.

The rearrangement links TRBV4-2 to TRBJ1-6; 7 bases fit TRBD1. The V gene's germline CDR1 is LGHNA and CDR2 YNFKEQ. V was clipped by 1 base and J by 7 bases; unmatched bases: 7. The CDR3 is made up of 16 amino acids. CDR3 sequence reads: CASSQGEGQTNSPLHF. The CDR3 DNA follows: TGTGCCAGCAGCCAAGGAGAGGGACAGACAAATTCACCCCTCCACTTT.

The chain employs TRBV27 and TRBJ2-7; D ambiguous. V lost 2 bases and J lost 2, with 10 bases in between. This CDR3 is 14 amino acids long. Germline V gene data show CDR1 as MNHEY and CDR2 as SMNVEV (reference sequence). The CDR3 region is CASSLPTRTYEQYF. In DNA form, the CDR3 reads TGTGCCAGCAGTTTACCGACAAGGACCTACGAGCAGTACTTC.

The chain is built from TRBV5-1 and TRBJ1-5; D ambiguous. The CDR3 spans 17 residues. Trimming cost V 0 bases and J 0 bases, with 13 bases left between them. Looked up from germline, CDR1 is SGHRS and CDR2 is YFSETQ. CDR3 residues: CASSLVPREYSNQPQHF. Here the CDR3 DNA reads TGCGCCAGCAGCTTGGTACCCAGAGAATATAGCAATCAGCCCCAGCATTTT. The whole variable domain, remainder taken from reference TRBV5-1 and TRBJ1-5, is KAGVTQTPRYLIKTRGQQVTLSCSPISGHRSVSWYQQTPGQGLQFLFEYFSETQRNKGNFPGRFSGRQFSNSRSEMNVSTLELGDSALYLCASSLVPREYSNQPQHFGDGTRLSIL.